The 26 T cell receptor beta chains in this list originate from one sample, sequenced in a study of blood T cell repertoires in COVID-19. Data came from immunoSEQ multiplex PCR; TCRdb stores just in-frame clones and leaves some out. The sample consists of under 200,000 clones, almost 80% of them appearing once. Sample: peripheral blood. The origin of the receptors is a man in his sixties with active or convalescent COVID-19.

This chain connects TRBV5-4 to TRBJ2-5, with D maybe TRBD1 (6 bases). Germline V CDR1 and CDR2: SGHNT, YYREEE (reference sequence). The CDR3 is 16 amino acids. The V end lost 0 bases, the J end lost 0 bases, and 12 bases lay between the germline ends. CDR3 sequence (DNA): TGTGCCAGCAGCTTGGGACAGGTCCCGTACCAAGAGACCCAGTACTTC. Its translation: CASSLGQVPYQETQYF. The complete variable domain, with remaining parts taken from reference TRBV5-4 and TRBJ2-5, reads ETGVTQSPTHLIKTRGQQVTLRCSSQSGHNTVSWYQQALGQGPQFIFQYYREEENGRGNFPPRFSGLQFPNYSSELNVNALELDDSALYLCASSLGQVPYQETQYFGPGTRLLVL.

This clone was counted only a few times. The chain couples TRBV5-3 to TRBJ1-6; D is undetermined. TRBV5-3 is annotated as an ORF whose role is uncertain. Trimming removed 1 base at V and 2 bases at J, with 7 bases between. The CDR3 length is 15 residues. CDR3 amino acids: CARSLCGAYNSPLHF. The CDR3 DNA follows: TGTGCCAGAAGCTTGTGCGGGGCCTATAATTCACCCCTCCACTTT.

The gene calls are TRBV5-1 and TRBJ2-7; unclear D gene. The CDR3 loop spans 15 amino acids. With 7 bases removed from V and 0 bases from J, the gap between germline ends came to 17 bases. Germline V gene data show CDR1 as SGHRS and CDR2 as YFSETQ. The CDR3 DNA reads as TGCGCCAGCCGAATGACACTGGAAAGCTCCTACGAGCAGTACTTC. Protein: CASRMTLESSYEQYF.

The chain joins TRBV24-1 to TRBJ1-1; 7 bases line up with TRBD1. Per germline, CDR1 KGHDR and CDR2 SFDVKD. Trimming removed 7 bases from V and 7 bases from J; junction bases left unmatched: 5. The CDR3 has 12 residues. The CDR3 DNA is TGTGCCACCAGAGGAACAGGGGTTGAAGCTTTCTTT. Protein product: CATRGTGVEAFF.

The chain is built from TRBV30 and TRBJ1-6; the match to TRBD1 covers 7 bases. The J segment lost 1 base and the V segment lost 7 bases, leaving 10 bases of the junction unmatched. Germline CDR1 and CDR2: GTSNPN and SVGIG (reference sequence). CDR3 length: 16 residues. For the CDR3, the DNA is TGTGCCTCCCTCTCGACAGGGAGGTCCTATAATTCACCCCTCCACTTT. It yields the protein CASLSTGRSYNSPLHF.

This rearrangement joins TRBV7-2 to TRBJ2-7; TRBD2 agrees at 10 bases. CDR3 size: 16 residues. V lost 2 bases to trimming and J lost 6 bases; unmatched junction nucleotides: 10. In germline, CDR1 is SGHTA, CDR2 FQGNSA. The chain's CDR3 is CASSLSGRGGGGEQYF. CDR3 DNA: TGTGCCAGCAGCTTAAGCGGGAGGGGAGGTGGGGGCGAGCAGTACTTC.

V gene TRBV5-4 combines with J gene TRBJ1-2; the match to TRBD1 covers 9 bases. Germline V gene data show CDR1 as SGHNT and CDR2 as YYREEE (reference sequence). V lost 4 bases to trimming and J lost 7 bases; unmatched junction nucleotides: 8. The CDR3 length is 14 residues. The CDR3 DNA is TGTGCCAGCAGCCTTCAACAGGGGGCGGGTGGCTACACCTTC. Its translation is CASSLQQGAGGYTF.

A remark on this clone: The same CDR3 can be traced to other DNA sequences in this sample. For the CDR3, the DNA is TGTGCCAGCAGCGTAGATGCGGGAGGGCCGTCCTACGAGCAGTACTTC. Its protein is CASSVDAGGPSYEQYF. The chain joins TRBV9 to TRBJ2-7; TRBD2 aligns across 9 bases. J gave up 1 base and V 0 bases, and 5 bases lay outside the gene matches. Germline CDR1 is SGDLS and CDR2 is YYNGEE. The CDR3 runs to 16 residues.

This chain links TRBV15 with TRBJ2-7; 10 nucleotides align to TRBD1. With 1 base clipped from V and 0 bases from J, the junction kept 6 bases outside the gene matches. This CDR3 contains 17 residues. Germline CDR1 is LNHNV and CDR2 is YYDKDF (reference sequence). For the CDR3, the DNA is TGTGCCACCAGCAGAGGAGGGGGACAGGGGAGCTCCTACGAGCAGTACTTC. Its protein is CATSRGGGQGSSYEQYF.

This chain connects TRBV28 to TRBJ2-1, with D tentatively TRBD2 (5 bases). V lost 1 base and J lost 12, with 19 bases in between. Looked up from germline, CDR1 is MDHEN and CDR2 is SYDVKM. There are 15 residues in the CDR3. Here the CDR3 DNA reads TGTGCCAGCAGTTTATCGGTTCTAGCTCAAACCCTGCAGTTCTTC. Translation gives CASSLSVLAQTLQFF.

The rearrangement links TRBV7-9 to TRBJ2-3; 7 bases are a match to TRBD1. After removal of 5 bases from V and 3 bases from J, the junction contained 11 bases not matched to a gene. Germline CDR1 reads SEHNR; CDR2 reads FQNEAQ (reference sequence). The CDR3 is 16 residues long. The CDR3 bases are TGTGCCAGCAGCACCTACAGGGGCATGAGTACAGATACGCAGTATTTT. As protein: CASSTYRGMSTDTQYF.

This clone was recorded once. The chain joins TRBV28 to TRBJ1-5, with no clear D. With 6 bases removed from V and 6 bases from J, the gap between germline ends came to 9 bases. CDR3 length: 12 amino acids. From germline, CDR1 is MDHEN and CDR2 SYDVKM. In DNA, the CDR3 is TGTGCCAGCAGGTCCCTCCCTCAGCCCCAGCATTTT. Residues: CASRSLPQPQHF.

The count of this clone is one. This chain connects TRBV28 to TRBJ1-5; TRBD1 might be the D (5 bases). The CDR3 runs to 15 residues. Trimming left V 3 bases short and J 3 bases short, with 12 bases between. Germline V gene lookup returns CDR1 MDHEN and CDR2 SYDVKM. The CDR3 nucleotides are TGTGCCAGCAGTTTCCTGGGGGACTACAATCAGCCCCAGCATTTT. Amino acids: CASSFLGDYNQPQHF.

A remark on this clone: The same CDR3 arises from other DNA sequences in this sample as well. The chain has TRBV5-1 and TRBJ2-1; D perhaps matches TRBD1 (6 bases). Looked up from germline, CDR1 is SGHRS and CDR2 is YFSETQ. Trimming left V 4 bases short and J 7 bases short, with 9 bases between. CDR3 size: 12 residues. The CDR3 DNA sequence: TGCGCCAGCAGCCCACAGGGTAATGAGCAGTTCTTC. Its translation is CASSPQGNEQFF.

This chain links TRBV28 with TRBJ1-1, with D maybe TRBD1 (6 bases). This CDR3 contains 15 residues. Germline CDR1 is MDHEN and CDR2 is SYDVKM. The V end was cut by 7 bases, the J end by 3 bases, with 18 bases between. In DNA, the CDR3 is TGTGCCAGCACCTATCTACAGGGATCCGACACTGAAGCTTTCTTT. Encoded protein: CASTYLQGSDTEAFF.

This clone was observed at least ten times. The same CDR3 also results from other DNA sequences found in this sample. The CDR3, as DNA: TGTGCCAGCAGCCAAGTGGGCGGGCGCTACGAGCAGTACTTC. Amino acids: CASSQVGGRYEQYF. V usage is TRBV4-2 and J usage is TRBJ2-7; perhaps TRBD2 as D (5 bases). V lost 1 base and J 3 bases, leaving 10 bases between the germline ends. The CDR3 loop spans 14 amino acids. Germline lookup yields CDR1 LGHNA and CDR2 YNFKEQ.

This clone was picked up a small number of times. CDR3 DNA: TGTGCCAGCAGTGATCACTCCTACGAGCAGTACTTC. This translates into CASSDHSYEQYF. The V gene is TRBV2, the J gene TRBJ2-7; no clear D gene. The CDR3 sequence is 12 residues long. Looked up from germline, CDR1 is SNHLY and CDR2 is FYNNEI. V was clipped by 3 bases and J by 0 bases, with 3 bases between them.

Only one count was recorded for this clone. The chain uses TRBV6-5 and TRBJ1-1; no firm D call. Trimming removed 2 bases at V and 5 bases at J, with 9 bases between. CDR3 length equals 13 residues. In germline, CDR1 is MNHEY, CDR2 SVGAGI. The CDR3 DNA reads TGTGCCAGCAGTTACGGGCGGGAGACTGAAGCTTTCTTT. Residues: CASSYGRETEAFF.

The sample holds one count of this clone. The V and J genes are TRBV18 and TRBJ2-7; possibly TRBD2 for D (5 bases). Trimming shortened V by 2 bases and J by 4 bases, and 15 bases separated the two germline ends. Per germline, CDR1 KGHSH and CDR2 LQKENI. The CDR3 contains 15 residues. The CDR3 is CASSPNSRGRYEQYF. The DNA for the CDR3 is TGTGCCAGCTCACCAAATAGTAGAGGGCGGTACGAGCAGTACTTC.

The chain links TRBV3-1 (or the pseudogene TRBV3-2) to TRBJ2-1; D is perhaps TRBD2 (6 bases). This CDR3 is built from 16 residues. CDR1 LGHDT and CDR2 YNNKEL come from the germline V gene (reference sequence). Trimming shortened V by 0 bases and J by 2 bases, and 11 bases separated the two germline ends. DNA for the CDR3: TGTGCCAGCAGCCAAGATCTCGAGCGGGCCTACAATGAGCAGTTCTTC. This gives the protein CASSQDLERAYNEQFF.

J is TRBJ2-1 and V is TRBV28, with D perhaps matching TRBD2 (6 bases). This CDR3 contains 16 residues. Trimming removed 5 bases at V and 5 bases at J, with 19 bases between. Germline assignment: CDR1 MDHEN and CDR2 SYDVKM. The CDR3 loop is CASSGGTREVDNEQFF. The CDR3 DNA sequence: TGTGCCAGCAGTGGGGGAACCAGGGAGGTCGACAATGAGCAGTTCTTC.

The chain combines TRBV2 with TRBJ2-3; no definite D call. The CDR3 covers 13 residues. Trimming took 2 bases from V and 6 from J, leaving 9 bases between them. Germline CDR1 is SNHLY and CDR2 is FYNNEI. The CDR3 sequence is CASSERASDTQYF. The CDR3 bases are TGTGCCAGCAGTGAACGCGCGTCGGATACGCAGTATTTT.

A few counts support this clone. This rearrangement joins TRBV7-8 to TRBJ1-2; D perhaps matches TRBD1 (5 bases). V dropped 5 bases and J dropped 0 bases, with 10 bases sitting between them. Germline loops: CDR1 SGHVS, CDR2 FQNEAQ. There are 14 residues in the CDR3. The CDR3 loop reads CASSAQGANYGYTF. CDR3 DNA sequence: TGTGCCAGCAGCGCGCAGGGTGCTAACTATGGCTACACCTTC. Filled out from reference TRBV7-8 and TRBJ1-2, the complete variable domain reads GAGVSQSPRYKVAKRGQDVALRCDPISGHVSLFWYQQALGQGPEFLTYFQNEAQLDKSGLPSDRFFAERPEGSVSTLKIQRTQQEDSAVYLCASSAQGANYGYTFGSGTRLTVV.

The rearrangement uses TRBV7-8 and TRBJ2-7, with 7 bases that match TRBD1. Per germline, CDR1 SGHVS and CDR2 FQNEAQ. This CDR3 spans 14 amino acids. Losses at the gene ends were 6 bases for V and 12 bases for J; bases not matched to a gene: 17. CDR3 loop: CASRDGTADLRAYF. Written as DNA, the CDR3 is TGTGCCAGCAGGGACGGGACAGCTGACCTAAGGGCGTACTTC.

The chain is built from TRBV6-5 and TRBJ2-6; D might be TRBD2 (5 bases). The CDR3 extends over 15 amino acids. Germline lookup yields CDR1 MNHEY and CDR2 SVGAGI. Trimming stripped 6 bases from V and 5 bases from J, with 14 bases between. CDR3: CASSPDGMRANVLTF. Written as DNA, the CDR3 is TGTGCCAGCAGCCCAGACGGGATGAGGGCCAACGTCCTGACTTTC.

The chain has TRBV29-1 and TRBJ2-4, with 8 bases matching TRBD2. Looked up from germline, CDR1 is SQVTM and CDR2 is ANQGSEA. With V trimmed by 4 bases and J by 3 bases, 2 bases remained unmatched. This CDR3 is built from 13 residues. Here the CDR3 reads CSVVLADKNIQYF. The CDR3 DNA reads as TGCAGCGTTGTACTAGCGGACAAAAACATTCAGTACTTC.